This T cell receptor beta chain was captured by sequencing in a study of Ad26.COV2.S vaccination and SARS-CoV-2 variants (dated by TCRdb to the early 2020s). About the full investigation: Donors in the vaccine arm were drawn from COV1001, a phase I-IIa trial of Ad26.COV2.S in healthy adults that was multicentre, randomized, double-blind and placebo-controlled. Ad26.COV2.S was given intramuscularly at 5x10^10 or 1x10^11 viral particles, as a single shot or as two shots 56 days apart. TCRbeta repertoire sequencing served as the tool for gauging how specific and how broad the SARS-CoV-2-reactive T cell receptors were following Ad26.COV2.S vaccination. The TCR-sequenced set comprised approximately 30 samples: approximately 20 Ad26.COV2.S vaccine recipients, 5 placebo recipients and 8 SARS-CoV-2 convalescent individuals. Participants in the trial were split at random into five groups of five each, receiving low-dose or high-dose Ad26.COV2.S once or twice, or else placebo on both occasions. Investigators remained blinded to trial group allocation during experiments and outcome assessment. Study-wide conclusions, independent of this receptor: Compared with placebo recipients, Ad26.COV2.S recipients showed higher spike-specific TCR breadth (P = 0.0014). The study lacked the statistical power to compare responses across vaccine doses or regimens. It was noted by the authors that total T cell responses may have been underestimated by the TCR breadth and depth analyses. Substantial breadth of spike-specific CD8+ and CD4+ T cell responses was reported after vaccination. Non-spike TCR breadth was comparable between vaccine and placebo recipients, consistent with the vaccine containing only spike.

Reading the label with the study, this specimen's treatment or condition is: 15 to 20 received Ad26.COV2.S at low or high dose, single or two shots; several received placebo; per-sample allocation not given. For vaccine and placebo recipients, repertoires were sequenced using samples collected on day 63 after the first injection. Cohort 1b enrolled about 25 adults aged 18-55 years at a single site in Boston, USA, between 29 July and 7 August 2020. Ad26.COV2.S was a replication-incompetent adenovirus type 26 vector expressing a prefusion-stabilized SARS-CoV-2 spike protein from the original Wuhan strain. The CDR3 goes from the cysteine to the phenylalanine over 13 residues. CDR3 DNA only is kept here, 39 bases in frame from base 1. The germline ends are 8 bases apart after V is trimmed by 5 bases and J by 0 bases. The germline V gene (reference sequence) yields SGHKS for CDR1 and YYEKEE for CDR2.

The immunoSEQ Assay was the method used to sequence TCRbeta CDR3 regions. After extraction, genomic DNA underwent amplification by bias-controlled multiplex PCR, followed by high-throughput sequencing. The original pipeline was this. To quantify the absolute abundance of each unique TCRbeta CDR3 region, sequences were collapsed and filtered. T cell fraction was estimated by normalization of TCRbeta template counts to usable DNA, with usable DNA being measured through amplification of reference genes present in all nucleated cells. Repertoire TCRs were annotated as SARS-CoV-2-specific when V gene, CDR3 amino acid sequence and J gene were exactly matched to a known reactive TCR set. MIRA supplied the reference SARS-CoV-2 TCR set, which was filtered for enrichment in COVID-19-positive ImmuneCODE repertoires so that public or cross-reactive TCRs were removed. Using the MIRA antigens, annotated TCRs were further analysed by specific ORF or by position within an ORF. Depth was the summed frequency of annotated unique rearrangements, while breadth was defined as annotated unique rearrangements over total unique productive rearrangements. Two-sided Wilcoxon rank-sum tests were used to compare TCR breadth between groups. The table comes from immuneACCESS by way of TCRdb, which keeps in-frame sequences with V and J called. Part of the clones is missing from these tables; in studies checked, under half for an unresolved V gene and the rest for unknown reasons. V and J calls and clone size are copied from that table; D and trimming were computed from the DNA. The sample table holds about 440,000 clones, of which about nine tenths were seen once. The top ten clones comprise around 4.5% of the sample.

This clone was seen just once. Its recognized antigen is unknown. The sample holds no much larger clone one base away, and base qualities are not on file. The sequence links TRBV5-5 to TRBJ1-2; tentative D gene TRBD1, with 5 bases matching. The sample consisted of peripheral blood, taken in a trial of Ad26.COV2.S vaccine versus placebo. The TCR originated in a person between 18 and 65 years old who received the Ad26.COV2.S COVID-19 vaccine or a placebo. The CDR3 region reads CASRRDANYGYTF. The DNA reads TGTGCCAGCAGGCGGGACGCTAACTATGGCTACACCTTC.